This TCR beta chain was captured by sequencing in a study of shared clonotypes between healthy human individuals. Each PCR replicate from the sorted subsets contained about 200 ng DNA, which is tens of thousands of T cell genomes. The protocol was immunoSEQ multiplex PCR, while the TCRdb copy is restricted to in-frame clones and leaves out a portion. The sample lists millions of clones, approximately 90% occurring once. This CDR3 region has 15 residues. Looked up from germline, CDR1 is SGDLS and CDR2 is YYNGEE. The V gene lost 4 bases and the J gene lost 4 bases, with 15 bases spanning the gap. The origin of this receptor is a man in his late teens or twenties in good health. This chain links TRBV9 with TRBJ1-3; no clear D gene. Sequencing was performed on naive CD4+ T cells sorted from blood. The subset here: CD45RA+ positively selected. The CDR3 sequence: CASSPRAAEGNTIYF. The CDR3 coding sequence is TGTGCCAGCAGCCCTCGGGCCGCGGAAGGAAACACCATATATTTT. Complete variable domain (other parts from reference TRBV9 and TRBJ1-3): DSGVTQTPKHLITATGQRVTLRCSPRSGDLSVYWYQQSLDQGLQFLIQYYNGEERAKGNILERFSAQQFPDLHSELNLSSLELGDSALYFCASSPRAAEGNTIYFGEGSWLTVV.